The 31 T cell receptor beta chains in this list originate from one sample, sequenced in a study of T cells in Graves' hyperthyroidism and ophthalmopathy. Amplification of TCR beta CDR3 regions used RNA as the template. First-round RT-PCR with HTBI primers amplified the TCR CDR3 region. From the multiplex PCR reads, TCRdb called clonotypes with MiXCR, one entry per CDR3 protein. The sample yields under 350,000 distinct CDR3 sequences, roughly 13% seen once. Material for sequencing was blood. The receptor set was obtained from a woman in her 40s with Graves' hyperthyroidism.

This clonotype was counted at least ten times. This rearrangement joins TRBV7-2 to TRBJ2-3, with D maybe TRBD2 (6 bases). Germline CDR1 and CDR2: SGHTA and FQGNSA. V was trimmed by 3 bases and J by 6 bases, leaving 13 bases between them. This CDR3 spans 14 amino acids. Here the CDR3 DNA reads TGTGCCAGCAGCTTCTCTAGCGAAGGGGATACGCAGTATTTT. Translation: CASSFSSEGDTQYF.

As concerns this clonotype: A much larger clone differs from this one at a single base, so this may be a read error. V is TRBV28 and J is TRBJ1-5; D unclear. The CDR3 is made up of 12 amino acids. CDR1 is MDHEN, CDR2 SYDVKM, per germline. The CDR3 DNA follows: TGTGCCAGCACGGACGGTAATCAGCCCCAGCGTTTT. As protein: CASTDGNQPQRF.

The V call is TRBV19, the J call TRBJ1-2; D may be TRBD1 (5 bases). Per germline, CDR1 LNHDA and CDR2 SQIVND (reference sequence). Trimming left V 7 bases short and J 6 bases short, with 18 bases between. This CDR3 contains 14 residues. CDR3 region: CASTLTIDSHGYTF. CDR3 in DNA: TGTGCCAGTACCTTGACTATTGACAGCCATGGCTACACCTTC.

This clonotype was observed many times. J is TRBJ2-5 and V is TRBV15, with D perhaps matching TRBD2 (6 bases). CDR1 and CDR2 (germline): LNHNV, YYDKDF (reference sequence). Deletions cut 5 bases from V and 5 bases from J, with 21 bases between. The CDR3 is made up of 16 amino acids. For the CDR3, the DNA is TGTGCCACCAGCGTTATCCTAGCGAGGGTAGGGGAGACCCAGTACTTC. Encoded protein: CATSVILARVGETQYF.

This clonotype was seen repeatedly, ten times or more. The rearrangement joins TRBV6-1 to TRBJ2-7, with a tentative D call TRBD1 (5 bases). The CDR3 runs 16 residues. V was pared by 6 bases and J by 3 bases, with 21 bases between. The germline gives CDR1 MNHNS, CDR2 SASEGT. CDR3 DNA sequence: TGTGCCAGCAGGGTAAGAGACAGAGAACCAGGCTACGAGCAGTACTTC. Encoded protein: CASRVRDREPGYEQYF.

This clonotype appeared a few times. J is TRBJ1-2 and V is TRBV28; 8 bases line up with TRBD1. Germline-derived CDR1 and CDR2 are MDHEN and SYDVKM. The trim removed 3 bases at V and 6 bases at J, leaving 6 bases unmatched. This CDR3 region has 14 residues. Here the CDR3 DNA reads TGTGCCAGCAGTTTCCGGGACAGGCGAAATGGCTACACCTTC. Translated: CASSFRDRRNGYTF.

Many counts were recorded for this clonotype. CDR3 in amino acids: CAISDKLDTQYF. The CDR3 bases are TGTGCCATCAGTGATAAGTTGGATACGCAGTATTTT. V usage is TRBV10-3 and J usage is TRBJ2-3; D is unresolved. This CDR3 has 12 residues. V was clipped by 3 bases and J by 6 bases, with 7 bases between them. Germline-derived CDR1 and CDR2 are ENHRY and SYGVKD.

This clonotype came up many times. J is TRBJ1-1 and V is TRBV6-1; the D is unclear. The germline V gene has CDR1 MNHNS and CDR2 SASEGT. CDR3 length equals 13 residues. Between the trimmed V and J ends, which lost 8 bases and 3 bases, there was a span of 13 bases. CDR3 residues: CASGNLADTEAFF. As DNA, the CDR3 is TGTGCCAGCGGTAACCTCGCTGACACTGAAGCTTTCTTT.

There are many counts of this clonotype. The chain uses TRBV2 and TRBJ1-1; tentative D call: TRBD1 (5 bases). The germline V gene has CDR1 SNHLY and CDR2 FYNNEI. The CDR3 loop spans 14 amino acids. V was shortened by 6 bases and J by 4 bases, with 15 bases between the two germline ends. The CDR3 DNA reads TGTGCCAGCAGCATGCTCGGGGCGGGCACTGAAGCTTTCTTT. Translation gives CASSMLGAGTEAFF. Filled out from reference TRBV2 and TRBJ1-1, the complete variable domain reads EPEVTQTPSHQVTQMGQEVILRCVPISNHLYFYWYRQILGQKVEFLVSFYNNEISEKSEIFDDQFSVERPDGSNFTLKIRSTKLEDSAMYFCASSMLGAGTEAFFGQGTRLTVV.

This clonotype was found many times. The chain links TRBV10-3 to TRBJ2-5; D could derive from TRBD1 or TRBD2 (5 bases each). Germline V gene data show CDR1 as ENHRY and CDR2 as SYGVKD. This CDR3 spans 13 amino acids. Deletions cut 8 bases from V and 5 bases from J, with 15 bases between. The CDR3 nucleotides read TGTGCCATCTCGGGCAGCGAGGGGGAGACCCAGTACTTC. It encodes CAISGSEGETQYF.

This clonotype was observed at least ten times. Here the CDR3 DNA reads TGTGCCAGCAGCGAGACAGGGAATTATCAGCCCCAGCATTTT. This codes for CASSETGNYQPQHF. The V call is TRBV2, the J call TRBJ1-5, with 7 bases matching TRBD1. This CDR3 contains 14 residues. Losses at the gene ends were 6 bases for V and 5 bases for J; bases not matched to a gene: 7. Germline CDR1 and CDR2: SNHLY and FYNNEI.

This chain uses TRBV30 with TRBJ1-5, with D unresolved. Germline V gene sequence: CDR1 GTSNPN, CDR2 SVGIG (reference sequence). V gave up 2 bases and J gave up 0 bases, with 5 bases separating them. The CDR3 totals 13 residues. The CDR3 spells CAWSSSSNQPQHF. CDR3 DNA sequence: TGTGCCTGGAGTTCCTCTAGCAATCAGCCCCAGCATTTT.

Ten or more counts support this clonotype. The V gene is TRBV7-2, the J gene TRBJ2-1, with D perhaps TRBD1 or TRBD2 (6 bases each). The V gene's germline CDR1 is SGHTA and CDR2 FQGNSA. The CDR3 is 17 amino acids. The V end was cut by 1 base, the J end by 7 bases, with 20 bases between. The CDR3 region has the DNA TGTGCCAGCAGCTTAGTAGGGGGAGCGGGTTTGGGAAATGAGCAGTTCTTC. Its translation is CASSLVGGAGLGNEQFF.

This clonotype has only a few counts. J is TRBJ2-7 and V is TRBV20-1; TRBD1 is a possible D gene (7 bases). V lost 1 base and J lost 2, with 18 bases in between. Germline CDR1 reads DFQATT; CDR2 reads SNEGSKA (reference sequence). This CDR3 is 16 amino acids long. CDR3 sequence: CSARVPTGRGAYEQYF. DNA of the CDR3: TGCAGTGCTAGAGTACCGACAGGGCGCGGGGCCTACGAGCAGTACTTC.

The CDR3 DNA is TGTGCCAGCAGCCCCCGGACTAGCGGGAGTCGCGAGCAGTACTTC. Its protein is CASSPRTSGSREQYF. The chain uses TRBV12-3 or TRBV12-4 and TRBJ2-7; 13 nucleotides agree with TRBD2. With 6 bases clipped from V and 6 bases from J, the junction kept 8 bases outside the gene matches. The CDR3 runs 15 residues.

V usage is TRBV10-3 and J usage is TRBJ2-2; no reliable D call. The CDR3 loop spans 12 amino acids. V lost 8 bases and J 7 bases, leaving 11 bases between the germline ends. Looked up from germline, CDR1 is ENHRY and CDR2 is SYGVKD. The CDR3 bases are TGTGCCATCCAACAGCTTAACGGGGAGCTGTTTTTT. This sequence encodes CAIQQLNGELFF.

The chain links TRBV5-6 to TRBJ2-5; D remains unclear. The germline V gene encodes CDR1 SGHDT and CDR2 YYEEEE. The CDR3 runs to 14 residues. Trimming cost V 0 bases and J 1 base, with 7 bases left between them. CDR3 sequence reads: CASSLGLTQETQYF. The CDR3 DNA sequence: TGTGCCAGCAGCTTGGGGCTGACCCAAGAGACCCAGTACTTC.

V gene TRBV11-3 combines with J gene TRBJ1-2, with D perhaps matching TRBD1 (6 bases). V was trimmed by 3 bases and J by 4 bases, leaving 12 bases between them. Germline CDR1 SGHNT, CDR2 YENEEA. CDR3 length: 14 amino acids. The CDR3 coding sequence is TGTGCCAGCAGCTTGGACAGAAGGGGCTATGGCTACACCTTC. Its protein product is CASSLDRRGYGYTF.

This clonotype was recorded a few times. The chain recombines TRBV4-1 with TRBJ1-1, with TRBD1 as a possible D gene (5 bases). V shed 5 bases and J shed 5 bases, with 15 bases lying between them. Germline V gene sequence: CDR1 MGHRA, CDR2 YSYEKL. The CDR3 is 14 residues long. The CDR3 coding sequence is TGCGCCAGCAGCTTACGAAGGGGAGGTACTGAAGCTTTCTTT. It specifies CASSLRRGGTEAFF.

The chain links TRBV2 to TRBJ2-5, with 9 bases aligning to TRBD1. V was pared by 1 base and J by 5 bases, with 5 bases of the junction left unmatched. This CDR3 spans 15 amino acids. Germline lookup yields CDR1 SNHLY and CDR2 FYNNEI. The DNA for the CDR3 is TGTGCCAGCAGTGAAGGCGGGACAGGGTGGGAGACCCAGTACTTC. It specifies CASSEGGTGWETQYF.

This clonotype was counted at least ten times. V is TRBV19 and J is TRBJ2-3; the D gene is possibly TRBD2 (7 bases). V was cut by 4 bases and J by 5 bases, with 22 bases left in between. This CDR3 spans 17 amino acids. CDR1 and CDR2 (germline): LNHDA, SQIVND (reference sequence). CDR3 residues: CASSRSLGGGRRDTQYF. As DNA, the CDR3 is TGTGCCAGTAGTAGATCCCTTGGGGGCGGGAGAAGAGATACGCAGTATTTT.

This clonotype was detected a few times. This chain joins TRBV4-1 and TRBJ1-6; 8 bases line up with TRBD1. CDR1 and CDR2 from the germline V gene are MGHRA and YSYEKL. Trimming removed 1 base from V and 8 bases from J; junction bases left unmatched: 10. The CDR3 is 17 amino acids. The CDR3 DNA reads TGCGCCAGCAGCCAAGGCAGGGGGCGATCCCCCCATTCACCCCTCCACTTT. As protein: CASSQGRGRSPHSPLHF.

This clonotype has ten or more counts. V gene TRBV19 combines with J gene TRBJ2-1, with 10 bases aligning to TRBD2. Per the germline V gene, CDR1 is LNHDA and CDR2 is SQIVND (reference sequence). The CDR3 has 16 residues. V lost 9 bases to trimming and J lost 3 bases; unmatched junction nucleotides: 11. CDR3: CASTSGRAAFYNEQFF. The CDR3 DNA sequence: TGTGCCAGCACAAGCGGGAGGGCCGCCTTCTACAATGAGCAGTTCTTC.

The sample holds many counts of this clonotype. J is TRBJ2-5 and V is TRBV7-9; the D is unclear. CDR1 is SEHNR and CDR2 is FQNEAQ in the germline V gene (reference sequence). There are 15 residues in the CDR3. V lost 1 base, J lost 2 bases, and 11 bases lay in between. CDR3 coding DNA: TGTGCCAGCAGCTTAGGGGGTCGTGGGCAAGAGACCCAGTACTTC. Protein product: CASSLGGRGQETQYF.

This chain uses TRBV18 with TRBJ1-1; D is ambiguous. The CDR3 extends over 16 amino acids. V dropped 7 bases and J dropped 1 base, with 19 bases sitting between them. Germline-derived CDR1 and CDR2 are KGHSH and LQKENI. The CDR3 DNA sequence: TGTGCCAGCTATCTCTCCGCGAGGGCCCAGAACACTGAAGCTTTCTTT. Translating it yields CASYLSARAQNTEAFF. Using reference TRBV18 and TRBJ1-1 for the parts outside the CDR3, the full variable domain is NAGVMQNPRHLVRRRGQEARLRCSPMKGHSHVYWYRQLPEEGLKFMVYLQKENIIDESGMPKERFSAEFPKEGPSILRIQQVVRGDSAAYFCASYLSARAQNTEAFFGQGTRLTVV.

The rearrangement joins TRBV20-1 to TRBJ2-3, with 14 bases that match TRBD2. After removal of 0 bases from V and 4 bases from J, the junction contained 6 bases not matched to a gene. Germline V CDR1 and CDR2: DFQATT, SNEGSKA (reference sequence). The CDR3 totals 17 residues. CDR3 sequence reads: CSARDRLAGGIPDTQYF. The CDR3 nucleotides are TGCAGTGCTAGAGATAGACTAGCGGGAGGGATCCCAGATACGCAGTATTTT.

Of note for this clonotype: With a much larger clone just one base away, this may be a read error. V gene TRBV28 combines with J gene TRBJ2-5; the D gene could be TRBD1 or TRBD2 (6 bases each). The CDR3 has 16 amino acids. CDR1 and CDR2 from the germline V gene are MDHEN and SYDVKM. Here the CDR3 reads CAGSLGAGGVTETQYF. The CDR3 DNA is TGTGCCGGCAGTTTGGGGGCTGGCGGGGTCACAGAGACCCAGTACTTC.

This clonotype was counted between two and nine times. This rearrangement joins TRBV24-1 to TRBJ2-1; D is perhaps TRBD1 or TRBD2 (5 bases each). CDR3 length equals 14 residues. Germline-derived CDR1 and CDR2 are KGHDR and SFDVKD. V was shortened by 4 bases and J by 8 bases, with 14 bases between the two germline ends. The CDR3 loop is CATSDRLLGDEQFF. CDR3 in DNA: TGTGCCACCAGTGACAGGCTCCTGGGGGATGAGCAGTTCTTC.

The CDR3 reads CASSQDPDSGANVLTF. CDR3 nucleotides: TGCGCCAGCAGCCAAGATCCTGACTCTGGGGCCAACGTCCTGACTTTC. The V call is TRBV4-1, the J call TRBJ2-6; no firm D call. Looked up from germline, CDR1 is MGHRA and CDR2 is YSYEKL. The CDR3 contains 16 residues. V gave up 0 bases and J gave up 0 bases, with 6 bases separating them.

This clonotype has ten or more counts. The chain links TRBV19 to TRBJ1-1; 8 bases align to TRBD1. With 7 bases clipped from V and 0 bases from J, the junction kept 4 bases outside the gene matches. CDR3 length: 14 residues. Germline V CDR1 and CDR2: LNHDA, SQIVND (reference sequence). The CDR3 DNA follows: TGTGCCAGTATACGGACAGGGCTGAACACTGAAGCTTTCTTT. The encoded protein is CASIRTGLNTEAFF.

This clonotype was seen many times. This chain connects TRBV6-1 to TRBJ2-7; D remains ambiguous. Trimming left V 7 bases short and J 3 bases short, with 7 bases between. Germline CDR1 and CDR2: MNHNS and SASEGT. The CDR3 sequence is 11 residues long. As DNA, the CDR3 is TGTGCCAGCACCAACAGCTACGAGCAGTACTTC. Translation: CASTNSYEQYF.